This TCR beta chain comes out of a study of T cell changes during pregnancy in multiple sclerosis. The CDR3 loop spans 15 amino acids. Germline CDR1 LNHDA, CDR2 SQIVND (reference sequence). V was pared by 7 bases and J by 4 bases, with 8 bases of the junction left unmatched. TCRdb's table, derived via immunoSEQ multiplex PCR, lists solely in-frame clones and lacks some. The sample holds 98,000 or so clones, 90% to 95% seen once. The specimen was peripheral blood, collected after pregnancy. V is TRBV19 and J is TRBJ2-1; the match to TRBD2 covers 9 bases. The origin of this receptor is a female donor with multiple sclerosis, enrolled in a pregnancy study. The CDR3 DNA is TGTGCCAGTACCCCCGGACTAGCGCAGTACAATGAGCAGTTCTTC. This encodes CASTPGLAQYNEQFF.